The rows below give T cell receptor beta chains drawn from one sample of a study of metastatic and nonmetastatic thyroid tumors. TCRdb re-clonotyped the PCR reads via MiXCR. The table includes 30,000 or so clones, 25% to 30% detected once. Specimen: blood. These receptors all come from a female donor with papillary thyroid cancer or a benign thyroid nodule (not recorded which). Some clones in this sample may be carry-over from other donors' samples. CDR3s include the opening cysteine and the closing phenylalanine or tryptophan. The order of the fields is D gene, J gene, clone size, V gene, CDR3 length, CDR3 protein, CDR3 DNA. The D gene is left open where the match is weak. Expanded clones get a size class; other rows say once, few or many, or leave the size out.

>.|TRBJ1-5|medium-sized|TRBV19|15
CASSTSPTGRQPQHF
TGTGCCAGTAGTACCTCTCCTACAGGGAGGCAGCCCCAGCATTTT
>.|TRBJ1-1|medium-sized|TRBV12-3/TRBV12-4|12
CASSLQDTEAFF
TGTGCCAGCAGCCTACAGGACACTGAAGCTTTCTTT
>TRBD1|TRBJ1-5|.|TRBV18|16
CASSPETGASNQPQHF
TGTGCCAGCTCACCAGAAACAGGGGCCTCCAATCAGCCCCAGCATTTT
>.|TRBJ1-2|.|TRBV9|16
CASSATSPKQGSGYTF
TGTGCCAGCAGCGCCACATCTCCAAAACAGGGATCTGGCTACACCTTC
>.|TRBJ2-2|.|TRBV20-1|17
CSARGDPDGWNTGELFF
TGCAGTGCTAGAGGGGACCCGGACGGATGGAACACCGGGGAGCTGTTTTTT
>.|TRBJ2-1|medium-sized|TRBV6-1|16
CASSEAQSIMYNEQFF
TGTGCCAGCAGTGAAGCACAGTCCATAATGTACAATGAGCAGTTCTTC
>.|TRBJ2-1|few|TRBV20-1|16
CSSRDPMTEKYNEQFF
TGCAGTTCTAGAGATCCCATGACAGAAAAATACAATGAGCAGTTCTTC
>.|TRBJ2-3|.|TRBV6-4|14
CASSPKASTDTQYF
TGTGCCAGCAGCCCTAAGGCTAGCACAGATACGCAGTATTTT
>.|TRBJ1-1|.|TRBV27|13
CASSLAFGTEAFF
TGTGCCAGCAGTTTAGCTTTTGGCACTGAAGCTTTCTTT
>.|TRBJ2-5|many|TRBV6-1|13
CASTSSERETQYF
TGTGCCAGCACGTCTAGCGAAAGAGAGACCCAGTACTTC
>.|TRBJ2-2|.|TRBV7-3|13
CASSSQTPGELFF
TGTGCCAGCAGCTCCCAGACTCCCGGGGAGCTGTTTTTT
>TRBD2|TRBJ2-1|many|TRBV5-1|17
CASRGLAGVSHYNEQFF
TGCGCCAGCAGGGGACTAGCGGGGGTGTCCCACTACAATGAGCAGTTCTTC
>TRBD2|TRBJ2-7|few|TRBV28|14
CASSPGLAGEGQYF
TGTGCCAGCAGCCCGGGACTAGCGGGAGAAGGGCAGTACTTC
>.|TRBJ2-7|many|TRBV4-1|14
CASSQGEAGYEQYF
TGCGCCAGCAGCCAAGGGGAGGCAGGCTACGAGCAGTACTTC
>TRBD2|TRBJ2-1|.|TRBV6-2/TRBV6-3|15
CASSLTGGGFDEQFF
TGTGCCAGCAGTTTGACTGGGGGGGGATTCGATGAGCAGTTCTTC
>.|TRBJ1-6|medium-sized|TRBV6-1|14
CASSSGRENSPLHF
TGTGCCAGCAGTTCAGGACGGGAGAATTCACCCCTCCACTTT
>.|TRBJ2-2|.|TRBV3-1|12
CASSGVAGELFF
TGTGCCAGCAGCGGAGTTGCCGGGGAGCTGTTTTTT
>.|TRBJ1-2|few|TRBV28|12
CASRRTNYGYTF
TGTGCCAGCAGGAGAACTAACTATGGCTACACCTTC
>.|TRBJ2-7|many|TRBV7-9|15
CASSEYRDNPYEQYF
TGTGCCAGCAGCGAATACAGGGACAACCCCTACGAGCAGTACTTC
>.|TRBJ2-7|many|TRBV11-2|14
CASCNRVPPGEQYF
TGTGCCAGCTGCAACAGGGTTCCCCCAGGCGAGCAGTACTTC
>.|TRBJ2-7|.|TRBV18|14
CASSRGAGTYEQYF
TGTGCCAGCTCCCGCGGGGCCGGAACCTACGAGCAGTACTTC
>.|TRBJ2-2|.|TRBV19|12
CASSTGAGELFF
TGTGCCAGTAGTACCGGGGCCGGGGAGCTGTTTTTT
>.|TRBJ2-2|.|TRBV20-1|13
CSVLVDGTGELFF
TGCAGTGTTTTGGTCGACGGTACCGGGGAGCTGTTTTTT
>TRBD2|TRBJ2-1|.|TRBV24-1|16
CATSYSSGSLKNEQFF
TGTGCCACCAGTTATTCCAGCGGGAGCTTAAAAAATGAGCAGTTCTTC
>TRBD2|TRBJ2-5|.|TRBV6-1|17
CASRAGTSGSMRETQYF
TGTGCCAGCAGGGCAGGGACTAGCGGGAGTATGCGGGAGACCCAGTACTTC
>.|TRBJ2-3|once|TRBV5-1|16
CASSLDIRVGADTQYF
TGCGCCAGCAGCTTAGACATCAGGGTGGGGGCCGATACGCAGTATTTT
>.|TRBJ2-5|.|TRBV11-2|12
CASSLGWDNQYF
TGTGCCAGCAGCTTAGGATGGGATAACCAGTACTTC
>TRBD2|TRBJ2-7|.|TRBV30|13
CAWSWGGALEQYF
TGTGCCTGGAGTTGGGGGGGAGCACTCGAGCAGTACTTC
>TRBD1|TRBJ1-2|many|TRBV12-3/TRBV12-4|13
CASTRDRGLYYTF
TGTGCCAGCACCCGAGACAGGGGGTTATACTACACCTTC
>.|TRBJ2-2|.|TRBV20-1|15
CSARADSANTGELFF
TGCAGTGCTCGGGCCGATAGCGCGAACACCGGGGAGCTGTTTTTT
>.|TRBJ2-6|.|TRBV6-4|16
CASSDGPNSGANVLTF
TGTGCCAGCAGTGACGGACCCAACTCTGGGGCCAACGTCCTGACTTTC
>TRBD2|TRBJ2-2|few|TRBV12-3/TRBV12-4|17
CASITTRGGAWTGELFF
TGTGCCAGCATCACCACTCGGGGGGGTGCATGGACCGGGGAGCTGTTTTTT
>TRBD2|TRBJ2-3|many|TRBV5-1|14
CASSSGTSWDTQYF
TGCGCCAGCAGCTCCGGGACTAGTTGGGATACGCAGTATTTT
>TRBD2|TRBJ2-7|.|TRBV20-1|19
CSARAVTSGGAFLKYEQYF
TGCAGTGCTAGAGCGGTGACTAGCGGGGGGGCATTTTTAAAGTACGAGCAGTACTTC
>.|TRBJ1-5|many|TRBV12-3/TRBV12-4|15
CASSSTGNSNQPQHF
TGTGCCAGCAGTTCGACGGGGAATAGCAATCAGCCCCAGCATTTT
>.|TRBJ2-3|.|TRBV6-1|12
CASRRDLDTQYF
TGTGCCAGCAGGCGGGACTTAGATACGCAGTATTTT
>.|TRBJ2-7|many|TRBV4-1|13
CASSQDPLYEQYF
TGCGCCAGCAGCCAAGATCCGCTCTACGAGCAGTACTTC
>TRBD2|TRBJ2-5|many|TRBV11-1|16
CASSSGGGADQETQYF
TGTGCCAGCAGCTCTGGCGGGGGGGCGGACCAAGAGACCCAGTACTTC
>.|TRBJ2-3|many|TRBV2|11
CASSQKDTQYF
TGTGCCAGCAGCCAGAAGGATACGCAGTATTTT